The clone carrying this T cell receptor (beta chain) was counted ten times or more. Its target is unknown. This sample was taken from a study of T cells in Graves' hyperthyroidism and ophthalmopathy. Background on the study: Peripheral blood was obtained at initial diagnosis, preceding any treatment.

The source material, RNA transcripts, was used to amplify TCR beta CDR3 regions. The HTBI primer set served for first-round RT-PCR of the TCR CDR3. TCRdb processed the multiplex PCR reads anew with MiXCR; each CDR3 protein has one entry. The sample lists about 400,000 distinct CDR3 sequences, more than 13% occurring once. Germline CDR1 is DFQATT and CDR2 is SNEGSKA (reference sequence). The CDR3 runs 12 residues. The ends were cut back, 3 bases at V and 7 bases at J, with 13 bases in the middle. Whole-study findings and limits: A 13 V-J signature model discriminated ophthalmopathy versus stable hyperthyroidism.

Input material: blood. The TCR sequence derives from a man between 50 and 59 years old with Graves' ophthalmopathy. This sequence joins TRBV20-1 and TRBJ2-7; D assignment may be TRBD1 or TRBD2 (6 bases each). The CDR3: CSASRQGREQYF. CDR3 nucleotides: TGCAGTGCTAGTCGCCAGGGGAGGGAGCAGTACTTC.